The present entry profiles one T cell receptor (beta chain) with its context. Trimming removed 8 bases at V and 3 bases at J, with 10 bases between. CDR3 length equals 12 residues. The germline gives CDR1 MDHEN, CDR2 SYDVKM. The sample comes from a study of OX40 agonist ivuxolimab in advanced cancers. Profiled with immunoSEQ multiplex PCR; TCRdb holds only in-frame clones, not every one. The sample has roughly 80,000 clones; roughly 82% are singletons. The V gene is TRBV28, the J gene TRBJ1-1; D might be TRBD1 (5 bases). The sample in question was CD4+ or CD8+ T cells sorted from blood, obtained in a trial of the OX40 agonist ivuxolimab. This receptor was obtained from an adult with an advanced solid tumor such as melanoma, head and neck, liver or kidney cancer. CDR3 DNA: TGTGCCAGCCGCGGGGGGGACACTGAAGCTTTCTTT. It yields the protein CASRGGDTEAFF. The whole variable domain, filled in from reference TRBV28 and TRBJ1-1, reads DVKVTQSSRYLVKRTGEKVFLECVQDMDHENMFWYRQDPGLGLRLIYFSYDVKMKEKGDIPEGYSVSREKKERFSLILESASTNQTSMYLCASRGGDTEAFFGQGTRLTVV.